This paragraph covers one T cell receptor beta chain sequence. What it binds is not known. The sample comes from a study of T cells in Graves' hyperthyroidism and ophthalmopathy. Overall study results and limits: Blood also held most thyroid clonotypes expanded beyond 0.001.

CDR3 length equals 13 residues. The junction had 5 bases not matched to a gene; V was cut back by 5 bases and J by 4 bases. CDR1 and CDR2 from the germline V gene are MDHEN and SYDVKM. RNA transcripts served as the template for amplifying TCR beta CDR3 regions. First-round RT-PCR of the TCR CDR3 relied on the HTBI primer set. TCRdb processed the multiplex PCR reads anew with MiXCR; each CDR3 protein has one entry. Of about 210,000 distinct CDR3 sequences listed, 15% to 20% were seen once; the top ten hold about 45%. These patients, aged 18 to 65, had recently diagnosed hyperthyroidism lasting under 2 months. Based on clinical symptoms, serum thyroxine and TRAb, thyroid ultrasound and orbital computed tomography, diagnoses were reached.

The chain is built from TRBV28 and TRBJ2-7, with TRBD1 matching over 7 bases. This clonotype was sampled from a man between 35 and 55 years old with Graves' hyperthyroidism. Material for sequencing was blood. This CDR3 reads CASSTGAGYEQYF. CDR3 nucleotides: TGTGCCAGCAGTACAGGGGCAGGGTACGAGCAGTACTTC.